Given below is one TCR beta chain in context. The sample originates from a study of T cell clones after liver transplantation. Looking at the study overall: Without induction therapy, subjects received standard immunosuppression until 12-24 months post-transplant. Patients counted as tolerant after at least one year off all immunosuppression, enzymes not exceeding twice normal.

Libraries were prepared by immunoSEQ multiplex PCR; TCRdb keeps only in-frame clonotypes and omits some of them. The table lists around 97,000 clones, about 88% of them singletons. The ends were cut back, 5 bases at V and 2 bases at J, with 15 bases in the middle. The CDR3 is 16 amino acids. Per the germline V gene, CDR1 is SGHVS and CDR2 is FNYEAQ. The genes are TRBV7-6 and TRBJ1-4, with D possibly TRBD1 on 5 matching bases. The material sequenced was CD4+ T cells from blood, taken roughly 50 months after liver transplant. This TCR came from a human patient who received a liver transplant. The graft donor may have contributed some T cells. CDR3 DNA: TGTGCCAGCAGCCTCCAGGGCCCGGGGACTAATGAAAAACTGTTTTTT. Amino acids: CASSLQGPGTNEKLFF.